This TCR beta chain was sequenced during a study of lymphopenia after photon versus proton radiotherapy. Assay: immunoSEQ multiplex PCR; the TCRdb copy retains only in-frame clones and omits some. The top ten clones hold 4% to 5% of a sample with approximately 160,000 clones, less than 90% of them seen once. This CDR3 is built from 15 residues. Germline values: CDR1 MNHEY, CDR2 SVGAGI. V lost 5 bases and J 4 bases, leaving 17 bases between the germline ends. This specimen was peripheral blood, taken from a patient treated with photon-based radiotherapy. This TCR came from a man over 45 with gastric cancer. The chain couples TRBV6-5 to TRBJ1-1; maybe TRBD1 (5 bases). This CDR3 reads CASSRELSGATEAFF. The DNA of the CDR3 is TGTGCCAGCAGTCGTGAGCTGTCCGGGGCCACTGAAGCTTTCTTT.